One sample yielded the 9 T cell receptor beta chains listed below, sequenced in a study of T cell responses to AZD1222 COVID-19 vaccine. Here immunoSEQ multiplex PCR was the method, and the copy in TCRdb shows in-frame clones only, minus some. This table has under 150,000 clones, more than 85% appearing once. The source material was peripheral blood, sampled on day 0 of AZD1222 vaccination. Receptors originate from an adult in good health.

This clone was recorded only once. V and J are TRBV4-3 and TRBJ1-2; D call uncertain. Germline V gene sequence: CDR1 LGHNA, CDR2 YSLEER. This CDR3 is built from 13 residues. V shed 8 bases and J shed 8 bases, with 18 bases lying between them. CDR3 sequence reads: CASGLEGPRGYTF. The CDR3, as DNA: TGCGCCAGCGGTCTGGAAGGGCCGAGAGGCTACACCTTC.

The chain carries TRBV5-1 and TRBJ2-6; TRBD1 agrees at 8 bases. The V and J ends lost 5 bases and 4 bases, in that order; junction bases with no gene match: 11. The CDR3 totals 17 residues. In germline, CDR1 is SGHRS, CDR2 YFSETQ. In DNA, the CDR3 is TGCGCCAGCAGTCGGGCAGGGGGCGCTTCGGGGGCCAACGTCCTGACTTTC. Translated: CASSRAGGASGANVLTF.

V and J are TRBV18 and TRBJ2-5, with 9 bases matching TRBD1. The CDR3 is 15 residues long. The V gene's germline CDR1 is KGHSH and CDR2 LQKENI. The trim removed 1 base at V and 1 base at J, leaving 1 base unmatched. This chain's CDR3 is CASSPQQGAQETQYF. CDR3 in DNA: TGTGCCAGCTCACCACAACAGGGGGCCCAAGAGACCCAGTACTTC.

The gene calls are TRBV24-1 and TRBJ1-1, with 10 bases that match TRBD1. The V and J ends lost 7 bases and 4 bases, in that order; junction bases with no gene match: 11. The CDR3 covers 16 residues. Germline V gene sequence: CDR1 KGHDR, CDR2 SFDVKD. DNA of the CDR3: TGTGCCACCAGGCCCCGGGACAGGGGATGGAGCACTGAAGCTTTCTTT. This codes for CATRPRDRGWSTEAFF.

V is TRBV7-8 and J is TRBJ1-4, with D unresolved. The germline V gene has CDR1 SGHVS and CDR2 FQNEAQ. Trimming left V 8 bases short and J 0 bases short, with 7 bases between. This CDR3 region has 13 residues. The chain's CDR3 is CASGRSTNEKLFF. The CDR3 region has the DNA TGTGCCAGCGGCCGTTCAACTAATGAAAAACTGTTTTTT.

The rearrangement uses TRBV5-6 and TRBJ2-7, with 10 bases aligning to TRBD2. Trimming at V came to 0 bases and at J to 4 bases, leaving 7 bases not matched to a gene. The CDR3 is 16 amino acids. Germline CDR1 is SGHDT and CDR2 is YYEEEE. CDR3 coding DNA: TGTGCCAGCAGCTTGGCCGCTAGCGGGAGTTGGTACGAGCAGTACTTC. Translating it yields CASSLAASGSWYEQYF. Complete variable domain (other parts from reference TRBV5-6 and TRBJ2-7): DAGVTQSPTHLIKTRGQQVTLRCSPKSGHDTVSWYQQALGQGPQFIFQYYEEEERQRGNFPDRFSGHQFPNYSSELNVNALLLGDSALYLCASSLAASGSWYEQYFGPGTRLTVT.

The rearrangement joins TRBV27 to TRBJ1-5; 7 positions agree with TRBD1. With 4 bases clipped from V and 4 bases from J, the junction kept 7 bases outside the gene matches. The CDR3 spans 15 residues. Germline CDR1 MNHEY, CDR2 SMNVEV (reference sequence). The CDR3 region has the DNA TGTGCCAGCAGTTCGGAAGGGGGCGGGAATCAGCCCCAGCATTTT. Translated: CASSSEGGGNQPQHF.

V gene TRBV5-1 combines with J gene TRBJ2-5; 11 bases line up with TRBD2. The J segment lost 1 base and the V segment lost 4 bases, leaving 6 bases of the junction unmatched. This CDR3 has 16 residues. The germline V gene has CDR1 SGHRS and CDR2 YFSETQ. CDR3 amino acids: CASSLGLAGSQETQYF. The CDR3 region has the DNA TGCGCCAGCAGCCTCGGACTAGCGGGTTCCCAAGAGACCCAGTACTTC. The variable domain in full, with the rest retrieved from reference TRBV5-1 and TRBJ2-5, is KAGVTQTPRYLIKTRGQQVTLSCSPISGHRSVSWYQQTPGQGLQFLFEYFSETQRNKGNFPGRFSGRQFSNSRSEMNVSTLELGDSALYLCASSLGLAGSQETQYFGPGTRLLVL.

This chain joins TRBV29-1 and TRBJ2-7; TRBD2 might be the D (6 bases). The CDR3 sequence is 13 residues long. V was shortened by 4 bases and J by 5 bases, with 15 bases between the two germline ends. The germline CDR1 and CDR2 sequences are SQVTM and ANQGSEA. DNA of the CDR3: TGCAGCGTTGTTAAACTAGCAGGACACGAGCAGTACTTC. As protein: CSVVKLAGHEQYF.